Below are 22 T cell receptor beta chains sequenced from a single sample in a study of cytomegalovirus exposure and HLA in healthy donors. PCR employed 60 Vbeta and 13 Jbeta primers. The protocol was immunoSEQ multiplex PCR, while the TCRdb copy is restricted to in-frame clones and leaves out a portion. Of approximately 120,000 clones in the sample, 74% are singletons; the top ten hold 4% to 5%. Input material: PBMCs. These receptors were obtained from a woman in her forties or fifties in good health and CMV-seropositive.

The CDR3 coding sequence is TGTGCCAGTAGCGGACAGGGAAATTCACCCCTCCACTTT. Translation: CASSGQGNSPLHF. This chain uses TRBV19 with TRBJ1-6, with 8 bases that match TRBD1. V dropped 6 bases and J dropped 7; count of bases not matched to a gene: 2. Germline V gives CDR1 LNHDA, CDR2 SQIVND (reference sequence). The CDR3 is 13 residues long. Based on the CDR3 plus reference TRBV19 and TRBJ1-6, the full variable domain is DGGITQSPKYLFRKEGQNVTLSCEQNLNHDAMYWYRQDPGQGLRLIYYSQIVNDFQKGDIAEGYSVSREKKESFPLTVTSAQKNPTAFYLCASSGQGNSPLHFGNGTRLTVT.

The rearrangement links TRBV27 to TRBJ2-5; D may be TRBD2 (6 bases). V gave up 9 bases and J gave up 2 bases, with 19 bases separating them. The CDR3 runs 15 residues. Germline values: CDR1 MNHEY, CDR2 SMNVEV (reference sequence). The CDR3 nucleotides read TGTGCCAGAAATCCTCCCGGGCGGGGACAAGAGACCCAGTACTTC. Its protein product is CARNPPGRGQETQYF.

This chain connects TRBV18 to TRBJ1-1, with a weak D call TRBD1 (6 bases). The CDR3 loop spans 14 amino acids. Germline values: CDR1 KGHSH, CDR2 LQKENI. Trimming took 5 bases from V and 3 from J, leaving 13 bases between them. The CDR3, as DNA: TGTGCCAGCTCATCGTCTAACAGGGACACTGAAGCTTTCTTT. Its translation: CASSSSNRDTEAFF.

This chain connects TRBV28 to TRBJ1-5; a possible D gene is TRBD1 (6 bases). Per germline, CDR1 MDHEN and CDR2 SYDVKM. V shed 5 bases and J shed 0 bases, with 17 bases lying between them. The CDR3 covers 17 residues. The CDR3 region is CASSADQGLYSNQPQHF. The CDR3 nucleotides read TGTGCCAGCAGTGCAGATCAGGGGTTGTATAGCAATCAGCCCCAGCATTTT.

The chain couples TRBV6-1 to TRBJ1-2, with a possible D match to TRBD1 (6 bases). The CDR3 has 12 amino acids. V gave up 6 bases and J gave up 7 bases, with 12 bases separating them. Germline-derived CDR1 and CDR2 are MNHNS and SASEGT. The DNA of the CDR3 is TGTGCCAGCAGGAGGGGGTTGGGTGGCTACACCTTC. Translated, it gives CASRRGLGGYTF.

The chain uses TRBV7-2 and TRBJ1-5; D not resolved. V dropped 0 bases and J dropped 3 bases, with 9 bases sitting between them. Germline lookup yields CDR1 SGHTA and CDR2 FQGNSA. The CDR3 totals 15 residues. The CDR3 loop reads CASSLASQNNQPQHF. The CDR3 DNA reads as TGTGCCAGCAGCTTAGCGTCGCAGAACAATCAGCCCCAGCATTTT.

This clone was seen a few times. This chain links TRBV5-5 with TRBJ1-1, with 8 nucleotides matching TRBD1. The germline V gene has CDR1 SGHKS and CDR2 YYEKEE (reference sequence). There are 13 residues in the CDR3. V was clipped by 2 bases and J by 4 bases; unmatched bases: 1. Written as DNA, the CDR3 is TGTGCCAGCAGCTTTCAGGGGGCCACTGAAGCTTTCTTT. Its protein is CASSFQGATEAFF.

This clone appeared once. The gene calls are TRBV2 and TRBJ1-5, with 9 bases fitting TRBD1. V shed 3 bases, J shed 6 bases, and the junction held 3 bases outside the gene matches. The CDR3 is 14 residues long. Germline assignment: CDR1 SNHLY and CDR2 FYNNEI. This chain's CDR3 is CASSEGQGTQPQHF. As DNA, the CDR3 is TGTGCCAGCAGTGAGGGACAGGGAACTCAGCCCCAGCATTTT.

This clone has more than one count but fewer than ten. This chain uses TRBV2 with TRBJ1-2; 11 bases align to TRBD1. Unmatched junction bases numbered 13, after V lost 10 bases and J lost 6 bases. This CDR3 contains 15 residues. Germline lookup yields CDR1 SNHLY and CDR2 FYNNEI. The CDR3 bases are TGTGCCACCAGACGGGACAGGGGGTCGCTGGATGGCTACACCTTC. Translation gives CATRRDRGSLDGYTF.

Remarks on this clone: Additional DNA sequences in this sample encode the identical CDR3. V usage is TRBV6-6 and J usage is TRBJ1-5; a weak D match, TRBD1 (6 bases). Looked up from germline, CDR1 is MNHNY and CDR2 is SVGAGI (reference sequence). This CDR3 spans 14 amino acids. Deletions cut 2 bases from V and 3 bases from J, with 8 bases between. CDR3 DNA sequence: TGTGCCAGCAGTTACGGGGGCGTCAATCAGCCCCAGCATTTT. This encodes CASSYGGVNQPQHF.

The CDR3 DNA reads as TGCAGCGGATCAATAGCGGGGGATTCCTCCTACGAGCAGTACTTC. It yields the protein CSGSIAGDSSYEQYF. This chain uses TRBV29-1 with TRBJ2-7; 9 bases are a match to TRBD2. The germline CDR1 and CDR2 sequences are SQVTM and ANQGSEA. The CDR3 covers 15 residues. Trimming cost V 7 bases and J 0 bases; bases outside gene matches: 10.

The gene calls are TRBV27 and TRBJ2-7, with 7 bases aligning to TRBD1. Per the germline V gene, CDR1 is MNHEY and CDR2 is SMNVEV (reference sequence). V was clipped by 4 bases and J by 2 bases; unmatched bases: 11. The CDR3 totals 16 residues. The CDR3 sequence: CASSYFPAGGPYEQYF. Written as DNA, the CDR3 is TGTGCCAGCAGTTACTTCCCGGCAGGGGGACCCTACGAGCAGTACTTC.

The sample holds one count of this clone. The chain is built from TRBV18 and TRBJ1-2; tentatively, D is TRBD1 (5 bases). The V gene's germline CDR1 is KGHSH and CDR2 LQKENI. There are 14 residues in the CDR3. With 4 bases removed from V and 3 bases from J, the gap between germline ends came to 12 bases. CDR3 in DNA: TGTGCCAGCTCACTTGACAGTTACTACTATGGCTACACCTTC. Its protein is CASSLDSYYYGYTF.

This clone turned up a few times. The chain uses TRBV6-1 and TRBJ1-2; D is unresolved. V shed 5 bases and J shed 7 bases, with 14 bases lying between them. The CDR3 loop spans 13 amino acids. Looked up from germline, CDR1 is MNHNS and CDR2 is SASEGT. In DNA form, the CDR3 reads TGTGCCAGCAGTTGGGGAGGAGAATCTGGCTACACCTTC. It translates to CASSWGGESGYTF.

The rearrangement links TRBV6-4 to TRBJ1-1; D not certain. CDR3 length: 13 amino acids. Trimming left V 6 bases short and J 0 bases short, with 8 bases between. CDR1 and CDR2 from the germline V gene are MRHNA and SNTAGT. CDR3 residues: CASREQLNTEAFF. CDR3 nucleotide sequence: TGTGCCAGCAGAGAACAGTTGAACACTGAAGCTTTCTTT.

This clone was counted a few times. The chain has TRBV28 and TRBJ1-2, with 7 bases fitting TRBD1. CDR1 and CDR2 from the germline V gene are MDHEN and SYDVKM. V gave up 6 bases and J gave up 7 bases; unmatched junction bases: 11. This CDR3 spans 14 amino acids. CDR3 region: CASRFPTGVGGYTF. CDR3 DNA sequence: TGTGCCAGCAGGTTTCCAACAGGGGTGGGTGGCTACACCTTC.

This chain links TRBV7-8 with TRBJ1-2; D is unclear. The ends were cut back, 3 bases at V and 4 bases at J, with 12 bases in the middle. This CDR3 is 14 amino acids long. Germline loops: CDR1 SGHVS, CDR2 FQNEAQ. Written as DNA, the CDR3 is TGTGCCAGCAGCTTTAGTGAGGGCCTCTATGGCTACACCTTC. Its translation: CASSFSEGLYGYTF.

The DNA of the CDR3 is TGTGCCAGCAGTGACCAGGCTAACTATGGCTACACCTTC. Translated: CASSDQANYGYTF. The V gene is TRBV2, the J gene TRBJ1-2; D not resolved. Germline assignment: CDR1 SNHLY and CDR2 FYNNEI. The CDR3 extends over 13 amino acids. The germline V and J ends were trimmed by 3 bases and 0 bases, with 5 bases remaining between them.

V gene TRBV29-1 combines with J gene TRBJ1-4, with D unclear. V lost 7 bases, J lost 5 bases, and 14 bases lay in between. The CDR3 loop spans 13 amino acids. Per the germline V gene, CDR1 is SQVTM and CDR2 is ANQGSEA. The CDR3 spells CSALSWANEKLFF. CDR3 coding DNA: TGCAGCGCTCTGAGTTGGGCGAATGAAAAACTGTTTTTT.

A single count supports this clone. J is TRBJ2-1 and V is TRBV11-2; 13 bases are a match to TRBD2. V lost 1 base to trimming and J lost 6 bases; unmatched junction nucleotides: 9. The CDR3 is 18 residues long. CDR1 is SGHAT, CDR2 FQNNGV, per germline. The chain's CDR3 is CASSLGLGTSGVSNEQFF. The CDR3 DNA follows: TGTGCCAGCAGCTTAGGATTGGGGACTAGCGGGGTGTCCAATGAGCAGTTCTTC.

The J gene is TRBJ2-7, the V gene TRBV6-6; D is perhaps TRBD1 (6 bases). The CDR3 has 15 residues. Germline CDR1 and CDR2: MNHNY and SVGAGI (reference sequence). Trimming pared 2 bases from V and 5 bases from J, leaving 16 bases between. The CDR3 here is CASSYPGAGTNEQYF. The CDR3 region has the DNA TGTGCCAGCAGTTACCCAGGGGCAGGGACAAACGAGCAGTACTTC.

This chain joins TRBV4-3 and TRBJ2-3; the D is unclear. The CDR3 runs to 15 residues. The germline V gene encodes CDR1 LGHNA and CDR2 YSLEER. Trimming cost V 0 bases and J 2 bases, with 9 bases left between them. The CDR3 region has the DNA TGCGCCAGCAGCCAAGATTTACGGTTCACAGATACGCAGTATTTT. Amino acid sequence: CASSQDLRFTDTQYF.